The 21 T cell receptor beta chains in this list originate from one sample, sequenced in a study of vaccination and CD4 T cells after COVID-19. These receptors lack a known antigen. Described treatment: approximately nine-day PBMC culture with coronavirus spike peptide pools or control peptides (ViraFEST assay). Cultured CD4+ T cell DNA underwent sequencing with the Oncomine TCR Beta short-read assay. TCRdb reprocessed the PCR reads via MiXCR and lists one record per CDR3 protein. Here the sample spans around 3,600 distinct CDR3 sequences, approximately 38% being singletons. The sequenced sample consisted of CD4+ T cells from blood, cultured in vitro. All receptors come from a human donor who had recovered from COVID-19.

The CDR3 sequence: CASGPGRMNTEAFF. Written as DNA, the CDR3 is TGTGCTAGTGGACCTGGACGGATGAACACTGAAGCTTTCTTT. The V gene is TRBV12-5, the J gene TRBJ1-1; D uncertain. The ends were cut back, 6 bases at V and 0 bases at J, with 11 bases in the middle. Germline-derived CDR1 and CDR2 are LGHNT and FRNRAP. This CDR3 contains 14 residues.

This clonotype came up a few times. The V gene is TRBV12-3 or TRBV12-4, the J gene TRBJ1-6, with D unclear. V was clipped by 2 bases and J by 6 bases, with 5 bases between them. This CDR3 has 13 residues. CDR3 protein: CASSLTLNSPLHF. The CDR3 bases are TGTGCCAGCAGTTTAACCCTTAATTCACCCCTCCACTTT.

V gene TRBV20-1 combines with J gene TRBJ2-1; maybe TRBD2 (7 bases). The CDR3 length is 14 residues. The germline CDR1 and CDR2 sequences are DFQATT and SNEGSKA (reference sequence). V lost 2 bases and J lost 6, with 14 bases in between. CDR3 amino acids: CSARLRGGLNEQFF. CDR3 coding DNA: TGCAGTGCTAGATTGAGGGGGGGCCTCAATGAGCAGTTCTTC.

The V and J genes are TRBV25-1 and TRBJ2-7; D perhaps matches TRBD1 (6 bases). The length of the CDR3 is 15 residues. CDR1 is MGHDK and CDR2 is SYGVNS in the germline V gene. Deletions cut 5 bases from V and 0 bases from J, with 14 bases between. DNA of the CDR3: TGTGCCAGCAGTTTAGAGACAGGCCTCTCCTACGAGCAGTACTTC. Amino acids: CASSLETGLSYEQYF.

CDR3 nucleotides: TGTGCCAGCACCCGACAGGGAACTGAAGCTTTCTTT. This translates into CASTRQGTEAFF. This chain connects TRBV6-1 to TRBJ1-1, with 7 bases fitting TRBD1. Germline CDR1 and CDR2: MNHNS and SASEGT. V was clipped by 7 bases and J by 5 bases; unmatched bases: 4. The CDR3 has 12 amino acids.

This clonotype appeared a few times. The chain combines TRBV20-1 with TRBJ1-4; possible D gene TRBD1, 5 bases. This CDR3 is 14 amino acids long. Per germline, CDR1 DFQATT and CDR2 SNEGSKA (reference sequence). Trimming removed 6 bases from V and 8 bases from J, with 19 bases in between. The CDR3 coding sequence is TGCAGTGCCTGGGCTCAAGGGGTTGAAGAAAAACTGTTTTTT. Translation gives CSAWAQGVEEKLFF.

This sequence joins TRBV30 and TRBJ1-2; D remains ambiguous. The CDR3 length is 14 residues. Trimming took off 6 bases at V and 5 bases at J, with 19 bases between the two ends. The germline CDR1 and CDR2 sequences are GTSNPN and SVGIG (reference sequence). The CDR3 coding sequence is TGTGCCTGTCTCCCGTTGGGGTTCCCTTATGGCTACACCTTC. Encoded protein: CACLPLGFPYGYTF.

This clonotype was observed a handful of times. The J gene is TRBJ1-2, the V gene TRBV6-2 or TRBV6-3; TRBD1 is a possible D gene (6 bases). The CDR3 has 13 amino acids. Deletions cut 6 bases from V and 8 bases from J, with 16 bases between. Germline CDR1 and CDR2: MNHEY and SVGEGT. The CDR3 DNA is TGTGCCAGCAGACCCACAGGGAAGAACGGCTACACCTTC. Translated: CASRPTGKNGYTF.

This clonotype is deemed medium-sized. The chain carries TRBV6-5 and TRBJ2-2, with 9 nucleotides matching TRBD2. With V trimmed by 4 bases and J by 1 base, 4 bases remained unmatched. Germline CDR1 is MNHEY and CDR2 is SVGAGI. CDR3 length equals 16 residues. The CDR3 DNA is TGTGCCAGCAGTTCCTTTAGCGGGGGGAACACCGGGGAGCTGTTTTTT. Translation gives CASSSFSGGNTGELFF.

V usage is TRBV2 and J usage is TRBJ2-7; D unresolved. The CDR3 has 14 residues. Germline CDR1 SNHLY, CDR2 FYNNEI. V was clipped by 5 bases and J by 7 bases, with 18 bases between them. The CDR3 loop is CASSKIRVPPEQYF. The CDR3 nucleotides read TGTGCCAGCAGTAAAATCCGGGTACCCCCGGAGCAGTACTTC.

This rearrangement joins TRBV5-1 to TRBJ2-2; D gene unclear. Germline assignment: CDR1 SGHRS and CDR2 YFSETQ. Trimming took off 7 bases at V and 3 bases at J, with 10 bases between the two ends. This CDR3 spans 13 amino acids. This CDR3 is CASAQRYTGELFF. Here the CDR3 DNA reads TGCGCCAGCGCCCAGCGATACACCGGGGAGCTGTTTTTT.

The rearrangement joins TRBV10-3 to TRBJ2-5; D gene uncertain. In germline, CDR1 is ENHRY, CDR2 SYGVKD. Deletions cut 5 bases from V and 1 base from J, with 11 bases between. The CDR3 has 14 amino acids. The DNA of the CDR3 is TGTGCCATCAGTTCTGACATTCTCCAAGAGACCCAGTACTTC. Translated, it gives CAISSDILQETQYF.

The V and J genes are TRBV2 and TRBJ1-3, with D unresolved. Germline V gene sequence: CDR1 SNHLY, CDR2 FYNNEI. Trimming left V 5 bases short and J 1 base short, with 15 bases between. This CDR3 spans 16 amino acids. CDR3 in amino acids: CASSRGWEGSGNTIYF. The CDR3 region has the DNA TGTGCCAGCAGTCGGGGATGGGAGGGATCTGGAAACACCATATATTTT.

With respect to this clonotype: With a much larger clone just one base away, this may be a read error. Lacking the conserved final phenylalanine or tryptophan, this CDR3 likely reflects a read error. The CDR3 reads CSATGQGSQETQYS. The CDR3 region has the DNA TGCAGTGCCACCGGGCAGGGGTCCCAAGAGACCCAGTACTCC. The rearrangement uses TRBV20-1 and TRBJ2-5; a possible D gene is TRBD1 (6 bases). Between the trimmed V and J ends, which lost 6 bases and 1 base, there was a span of 15 bases. From germline, CDR1 is DFQATT and CDR2 SNEGSKA (reference sequence). The CDR3 contains 14 residues.

This clonotype was seen a handful of times. The chain is built from TRBV12-3 or TRBV12-4 and TRBJ2-6; a possible D gene is TRBD2 (6 bases). V gave up 10 bases and J gave up 0 bases, with 13 bases separating them. The CDR3 runs 15 residues. Here the CDR3 DNA reads TGTGCCACCAATAACGGGGGCTCTGGGGCCAACGTCCTGACTTTC. Residues: CATNNGGSGANVLTF.

The chain joins TRBV6-2 or TRBV6-3 to TRBJ1-1; 7 bases fit TRBD1. V was pared by 6 bases and J by 3 bases, with 4 bases of the junction left unmatched. CDR1 MNHEY and CDR2 SVGEGT come from the germline V gene. This CDR3 is built from 13 residues. DNA for the CDR3: TGTGCCAGCAGGGGAACAGGGGACACTGAAGCTTTCTTT. Its protein product is CASRGTGDTEAFF.

This clonotype is medium-sized. The rearrangement links TRBV2 to TRBJ1-5; D not resolved. V gave up 8 bases and J gave up 4 bases, with 12 bases separating them. The CDR3 loop spans 13 amino acids. Germline lookup yields CDR1 SNHLY and CDR2 FYNNEI. The CDR3 DNA reads as TGTGCCAGCGCGACCGGGCCAAATCAGCCCCAGCATTTT. Amino acids: CASATGPNQPQHF.

The V and J genes are TRBV18 and TRBJ1-1, with D unresolved. Deletions cut 8 bases from V and 4 bases from J, with 11 bases between. The CDR3 runs to 12 residues. The germline V gene has CDR1 KGHSH and CDR2 LQKENI. The CDR3 region is CASQDGTTEAFF. The CDR3 coding sequence is TGTGCCAGCCAAGACGGTACCACTGAAGCTTTCTTT.

The chain uses TRBV30 and TRBJ2-7; D is perhaps TRBD2 (5 bases). This CDR3 region has 14 residues. From germline, CDR1 is GTSNPN and CDR2 SVGIG (reference sequence). Deletions cut 3 bases from V and 2 bases from J, with 14 bases between. The CDR3 loop is CAWSPDGKAYEQYF. For the CDR3, the DNA is TGTGCCTGGAGCCCCGACGGGAAAGCCTACGAGCAGTACTTC. The variable domain in full, completed from reference TRBV30 and TRBJ2-7, reads SQTIHQWPATLVQPVGSPLSLECTVEGTSNPNLYWYRQAAGRGLQLLFYSVGIGQISSEVPQNLSASRPQDRQFILSSKKLLLSDSGFYLCAWSPDGKAYEQYFGPGTRLTVT.

Sample share makes this clonotype large. The chain has TRBV11-2 and TRBJ1-2; D gene unclear. Germline CDR1 is SGHAT and CDR2 is FQNNGV. Trimming took 0 bases from V and 5 from J, leaving 13 bases between them. The CDR3 is 15 amino acids. The CDR3 nucleotides read TGTGCCAGCAGCTTAGACAGCTTACACTCTTATGGCTACACCTTC. This sequence encodes CASSLDSLHSYGYTF.

The rearrangement uses TRBV20-1 and TRBJ1-1; D is ambiguous. The CDR3 totals 13 residues. CDR1 and CDR2 (germline): DFQATT, SNEGSKA (reference sequence). The V end lost 5 bases, the J end lost 1 base, and 11 bases lay between the germline ends. This CDR3 is CSAGRQPNTEAFF. The CDR3 nucleotides are TGCAGTGCTGGCCGGCAACCGAACACTGAAGCTTTCTTT.